These T cell receptor beta chains were read from a single sample in a study of T-cell reconstitution after alpha-beta-depleted transplantation in children. TCRdb redid the calling of the PCR reads with MiXCR, one entry per CDR3 protein. The data show about 980,000 distinct CDR3 sequences, roughly 29% seen once. The material sequenced was PBMCs, mostly from graft donor cells, taken 360 days after TCRalphabeta/CD19-depleted stem cell transplant. The receptors derive from a boy younger than two who had a stem cell transplant for SCID, so the T cells may come from the graft donor. The CDR3 runs from the conserved cysteine through the conserved F or W. The D gene is left open where the match is weak. Part of the rows lack a size; the others show once, few, many or a class for expanded clones.

d_gene: -
v_gene: TRBV12-3/TRBV12-4
abundance: few
j_gene: TRBJ1-3
CDR3nt: TGTGCCTCAGGGGATGGTTTTTTCTCTGGAAACACCATATATTTT
CDR3aa: CASGDGFFSGNTIYF

d_gene: -
v_gene: TRBV29-1
abundance: few
j_gene: TRBJ2-5
CDR3nt: TGCAGCGCCAAAGTCCGGACGAGAAGAGAGACCCAGTACTTC
CDR3aa: CSAKVRTRRETQYF

d_gene: -
v_gene: TRBV9
abundance: -
j_gene: TRBJ2-3
CDR3nt: TGTGCCAGCAGCGTAGTGGAGGGGGCGACAGATACGCAGTATTTT
CDR3aa: CASSVVEGATDTQYF

d_gene: -
v_gene: TRBV18
abundance: -
j_gene: TRBJ2-7
CDR3nt: TGTGCCAGCTCACCATTGGTTAGTCAGGGGCGATCGGGAGAGCAGTACTTC
CDR3aa: CASSPLVSQGRSGEQYF

d_gene: TRBD2
v_gene: TRBV24-1
abundance: -
j_gene: TRBJ2-7
CDR3nt: TGTGCCACCAGTGATTTGGAACTAGCGGCCACCTACGAGCAGTACTTC
CDR3aa: CATSDLELAATYEQYF

d_gene: TRBD1
v_gene: TRBV25-1
abundance: -
j_gene: TRBJ1-2
CDR3nt: TGTGCCAGCAGTGAACGGACAGGGGCCCGGTATGGCTACACCTTC
CDR3aa: CASSERTGARYGYTF

d_gene: TRBD2
v_gene: TRBV2
abundance: many
j_gene: TRBJ2-3
CDR3nt: TGTGCCAGTCGACTAGCGGACTCCGATACGCAGTATTTT
CDR3aa: CASRLADSDTQYF

d_gene: -
v_gene: TRBV6-5
abundance: -
j_gene: TRBJ1-1
CDR3nt: TGTGCCAGCAGTTACTCGCCAGGGGCAGGGAGGATGAACACTGAAGCTTTCTTT
CDR3aa: CASSYSPGAGRMNTEAFF

d_gene: -
v_gene: TRBV4-2
abundance: -
j_gene: TRBJ2-7
CDR3nt: TGTGCCAGCAGCCCGGGACCCCTAACCTACGAGCAGTACTTC
CDR3aa: CASSPGPLTYEQYF

d_gene: -
v_gene: TRBV15
abundance: few
j_gene: TRBJ2-7
CDR3nt: TGTGCCACCAGGTTGTCGGGAAGGGCTTCCTACGAGCAGTACTTC
CDR3aa: CATRLSGRASYEQYF

d_gene: -
v_gene: TRBV28
abundance: many
j_gene: TRBJ2-3
CDR3nt: TGTGCCAGCAGTTTTAGCCTGGACCTCCCAGATACGCAGTATTTT
CDR3aa: CASSFSLDLPDTQYF

d_gene: -
v_gene: TRBV5-1
abundance: -
j_gene: TRBJ1-3
CDR3nt: TGCGCCAGCAGCTTGCGTGAGGGGACTGGAAACACCATATATTTT
CDR3aa: CASSLREGTGNTIYF

d_gene: -
v_gene: TRBV4-2
abundance: -
j_gene: TRBJ2-3
CDR3nt: TGTGCCAGCAGCCAATGGGGGATGGGAGATACGCAGTATTTT
CDR3aa: CASSQWGMGDTQYF

d_gene: -
v_gene: TRBV5-1
abundance: -
j_gene: TRBJ1-6
CDR3nt: TGCGCCAGCAGCTTGGGGACACATCGGAGTTCACCCCTCCACTTT
CDR3aa: CASSLGTHRSSPLHF

d_gene: TRBD1
v_gene: TRBV29-1
abundance: -
j_gene: TRBJ2-1
CDR3nt: TGCAGCGTCTCCGACAGGGGATCCTACAATGAGCAGTTCTTC
CDR3aa: CSVSDRGSYNEQFF

d_gene: TRBD2
v_gene: TRBV20-1
abundance: few
j_gene: TRBJ2-1
CDR3nt: TGCAGTGCGATCCGACTAGCGGGGTACTACAATGAGCAGTTCTTC
CDR3aa: CSAIRLAGYYNEQFF

d_gene: -
v_gene: TRBV7-6
abundance: -
j_gene: TRBJ2-3
CDR3nt: TGTGCCAGCAGCTTAGTGTCAGGGTCCACCGTCACAGATACGCAGTATTTT
CDR3aa: CASSLVSGSTVTDTQYF

d_gene: TRBD1
v_gene: TRBV24-1
abundance: few
j_gene: TRBJ2-3
CDR3nt: TGTGCCACCAGTGATTTGCCGGGACAGGGTTCCACAGATACGCAGTATTTT
CDR3aa: CATSDLPGQGSTDTQYF

d_gene: TRBD2
v_gene: TRBV28
abundance: few
j_gene: TRBJ2-7
CDR3nt: TGTGCCAGCAGTATAAGCGGGGGAAGCTCCTACGAGCAGTACTTC
CDR3aa: CASSISGGSSYEQYF

d_gene: TRBD2
v_gene: TRBV9
abundance: few
j_gene: TRBJ2-3
CDR3nt: TGTGCCAGCAGCGCGCCAATCGGGGGACTAGCCCTCACTAGCACAGATACGCAGTATTTT
CDR3aa: CASSAPIGGLALTSTDTQYF

d_gene: TRBD1
v_gene: TRBV7-2
abundance: -
j_gene: TRBJ2-1
CDR3nt: TGTGCCAGCAGCTCCGGGACAGTAGCCAATGAGCAGTTCTTC
CDR3aa: CASSSGTVANEQFF

d_gene: -
v_gene: TRBV5-1
abundance: few
j_gene: TRBJ2-3
CDR3nt: TGCGCCAGCAGCTCGTCAGTCCAAGATACGCAGTATTTT
CDR3aa: CASSSSVQDTQYF